One sample yielded the 32 T cell receptor beta chains listed below, sequenced in a study of cytomegalovirus exposure and HLA in healthy donors. It was with 60 Vbeta and 13 Jbeta primers that the PCR ran. Some clones are missing from TCRdb's copy, which holds only in-frame ones; the method was immunoSEQ multiplex PCR. The sample includes about 170,000 clones, approximately 80% seen only once; the top ten take about 7%. Sequenced: PBMCs. The receptors come from a man aged 25 to 40 in good health and CMV-seropositive.

The chain combines TRBV14 with TRBJ1-1; no clear D. Trimming took off 1 base at V and 8 bases at J, with 11 bases between the two ends. CDR3 size: 13 residues. The germline V gene has CDR1 SGHDN and CDR2 FVKESK. CDR3 loop: CASSQASAGEAFF. The CDR3 DNA reads TGTGCCAGCAGCCAAGCGAGCGCGGGGGAAGCTTTCTTT.

The chain carries TRBV28 and TRBJ2-1; D ambiguous. This CDR3 region has 16 residues. Trimming removed 2 bases from V and 0 bases from J, with 11 bases in between. Germline V lookup: CDR1 MDHEN, CDR2 SYDVKM. This chain's CDR3 is CASSLDTVSSYNEQFF. The CDR3 DNA is TGTGCCAGCAGTTTAGATACAGTTAGCTCCTACAATGAGCAGTTCTTC. Full variable domain (remainder filled in from reference TRBV28 and TRBJ2-1): DVKVTQSSRYLVKRTGEKVFLECVQDMDHENMFWYRQDPGLGLRLIYFSYDVKMKEKGDIPEGYSVSREKKERFSLILESASTNQTSMYLCASSLDTVSSYNEQFFGPGTRLTVL.

This chain links TRBV7-9 with TRBJ1-2, with D possibly TRBD1 on 5 matching bases. Deletions cut 3 bases from V and 0 bases from J, with 11 bases between. CDR3 size: 15 residues. Germline CDR1 and CDR2: SEHNR and FQNEAQ (reference sequence). The CDR3 loop reads CASSFNQGTNYGYTF. The CDR3 coding sequence is TGTGCCAGCAGCTTTAACCAGGGCACTAACTATGGCTACACCTTC. Looking up the rest from reference TRBV7-9 and TRBJ1-2 gives the full variable domain: DTGVSQNPRHKITKRGQNVTFRCDPISEHNRLYWYRQTLGQGPEFLTYFQNEAQLEKSRLLSDRFSAERPKGSFSTLEIQRTEQGDSAMYLCASSFNQGTNYGYTFGSGTRLTVV.

This clone was observed a handful of times. The chain combines TRBV19 with TRBJ2-7; the match to TRBD2 covers 9 bases. Germline CDR1 LNHDA, CDR2 SQIVND (reference sequence). V lost 5 bases to trimming and J lost 3 bases; unmatched junction nucleotides: 8. The CDR3 extends over 15 amino acids. CDR3 protein: CASSARLAAVYEQYF. The CDR3 coding sequence is TGTGCCAGTAGTGCAAGACTAGCGGCAGTCTACGAGCAGTACTTC. Full variable domain (rest looked up from reference TRBV19 and TRBJ2-7): DGGITQSPKYLFRKEGQNVTLSCEQNLNHDAMYWYRQDPGQGLRLIYYSQIVNDFQKGDIAEGYSVSREKKESFPLTVTSAQKNPTAFYLCASSARLAAVYEQYFGPGTRLTVT.

This chain joins TRBV6-1 and TRBJ2-3; TRBD2 aligns across 11 bases. V was pared by 4 bases and J by 1 base, with 1 base of the junction left unmatched. Germline CDR1 MNHNS, CDR2 SASEGT. This CDR3 is 15 amino acids long. The CDR3 coding sequence is TGTGCCAGCAGTGTACTAGCGGGAGGCACAGATACGCAGTATTTT. Its protein product is CASSVLAGGTDTQYF.

The rearrangement links TRBV5-1 to TRBJ1-6; 7 bases are a match to TRBD1. Trimming took 4 bases from V and 5 from J; bases not matched to a gene: 6. The CDR3 covers 15 residues. Germline CDR1 reads SGHRS; CDR2 reads YFSETQ. CDR3 sequence: CASSLTGFNNSPLHF. CDR3 DNA sequence: TGCGCCAGCAGCCTGACAGGGTTCAATAATTCACCCCTCCACTTT. Combining the CDR3 with reference TRBV5-1 and TRBJ1-6 gives the whole variable domain KAGVTQTPRYLIKTRGQQVTLSCSPISGHRSVSWYQQTPGQGLQFLFEYFSETQRNKGNFPGRFSGRQFSNSRSEMNVSTLELGDSALYLCASSLTGFNNSPLHFGNGTRLTVT.

This chain connects TRBV29-1 to TRBJ2-1; tentative D call: TRBD2 (5 bases). The CDR3 loop spans 14 amino acids. Trimming stripped 3 bases from V and 3 bases from J, with 12 bases between. Per the germline V gene, CDR1 is SQVTM and CDR2 is ANQGSEA. The CDR3 loop reads CSVDAGSLYNEQFF. The CDR3 coding sequence is TGCAGCGTTGACGCGGGTTCCCTCTACAATGAGCAGTTCTTC.

J is TRBJ2-3 and V is TRBV5-1; 9 nucleotides line up with TRBD2. The CDR3 runs to 17 residues. V lost 3 bases to trimming and J lost 2 bases; unmatched junction nucleotides: 10. Germline lookup yields CDR1 SGHRS and CDR2 YFSETQ. As DNA, the CDR3 is TGCGCCAGCAGCTCTAATCTCCTAGCGGGGATCACAGATACGCAGTATTTT. It codes for CASSSNLLAGITDTQYF. Looking up the rest from reference TRBV5-1 and TRBJ2-3 gives the full variable domain: KAGVTQTPRYLIKTRGQQVTLSCSPISGHRSVSWYQQTPGQGLQFLFEYFSETQRNKGNFPGRFSGRQFSNSRSEMNVSTLELGDSALYLCASSSNLLAGITDTQYFGPGTRLTVL.

This clone was counted once. The chain recombines TRBV5-4 with TRBJ1-6; 7 positions agree with TRBD1. The V segment lost 1 base and the J segment 5 bases; nucleotides outside the gene matches: 3. The germline V gene has CDR1 SGHNT and CDR2 YYREEE (reference sequence). The CDR3 spans 15 residues. The CDR3 is CASSLSRGDNSPLHF. In DNA form, the CDR3 reads TGTGCCAGCAGCTTGAGCAGGGGGGATAATTCACCCCTCCACTTT. The whole variable domain, filled in from reference TRBV5-4 and TRBJ1-6, reads ETGVTQSPTHLIKTRGQQVTLRCSSQSGHNTVSWYQQALGQGPQFIFQYYREEENGRGNFPPRFSGLQFPNYSSELNVNALELDDSALYLCASSLSRGDNSPLHFGNGTRLTVT.

This clone was detected once. This chain links TRBV5-1 with TRBJ1-2; D gene unclear. CDR3 size: 11 residues. Germline CDR1 reads SGHRS; CDR2 reads YFSETQ. Trimming shortened V by 6 bases and J by 13 bases, and 16 bases separated the two germline ends. The CDR3 DNA reads TGCGCCAGCACCGACTCATCGGAGGTCACCTTC. Translation gives CASTDSSEVTF.

The chain recombines TRBV4-2 with TRBJ2-1, with 11 positions matching TRBD2. Germline loops: CDR1 LGHNA, CDR2 YNFKEQ. V was clipped by 0 bases and J by 6 bases; unmatched bases: 4. CDR3 length: 16 amino acids. The CDR3 nucleotides are TGTGCCAGCAGCCAAGATCTAGCGGGGGGATTCAATGAGCAGTTCTTC. Protein: CASSQDLAGGFNEQFF.

V gene TRBV4-1 combines with J gene TRBJ2-2; 9 bases match TRBD1. The V gene's germline CDR1 is MGHRA and CDR2 YSYEKL. The trim removed 4 bases at V and 7 bases at J, leaving 4 bases unmatched. This CDR3 is built from 14 residues. The CDR3: CASSPQGAGGELFF. CDR3 sequence (DNA): TGCGCCAGCAGCCCACAGGGGGCCGGCGGGGAGCTGTTTTTT.

The V gene is TRBV5-1, the J gene TRBJ1-1; 9 nucleotides align to TRBD1. The CDR3 sequence is 15 residues long. V lost 5 bases, J lost 5 bases, and 10 bases stayed unmatched. Germline CDR1 and CDR2: SGHRS and YFSETQ. CDR3 loop: CASRLKQGAVTEAFF. The CDR3 DNA sequence: TGCGCCAGCAGGCTTAAACAGGGGGCGGTAACTGAAGCTTTCTTT.

The rearrangement uses TRBV27 and TRBJ2-1, with 12 bases matching TRBD2. V gave up 0 bases and J gave up 5 bases; unmatched junction bases: 5. CDR3 length equals 17 residues. Germline V gene sequence: CDR1 MNHEY, CDR2 SMNVEV (reference sequence). The CDR3 region has the DNA TGTGCCAGCAGTTTATCGGCTAGCGGGAGGGCCCACAATGAGCAGTTCTTC. It specifies CASSLSASGRAHNEQFF.

The J gene is TRBJ2-7, the V gene TRBV6-5; tentative D call: TRBD2 (7 bases). The length of the CDR3 is 15 residues. V gave up 6 bases and J gave up 3 bases, with 18 bases separating them. Germline V lookup: CDR1 MNHEY, CDR2 SVGAGI. The CDR3 spells CASSREAGAFYEQYF. In DNA form, the CDR3 reads TGTGCCAGCAGCCGGGAGGCAGGGGCTTTCTACGAGCAGTACTTC.

This chain links TRBV5-4 with TRBJ1-6, with D possibly matching TRBD1 (6 bases). From germline, CDR1 is SGHNT and CDR2 YYREEE (reference sequence). V was shortened by 0 bases and J by 6 bases, with 13 bases between the two germline ends. The CDR3 contains 16 residues. CDR3 sequence (DNA): TGTGCCAGCAGCTTGGGTCCACAGGGAGCTAATTCACCCCTCCACTTT. This encodes CASSLGPQGANSPLHF.

The gene calls are TRBV6-1 and TRBJ2-2; a possible D gene is TRBD1 (6 bases). The V and J ends lost 2 bases and 6 bases respectively, with 10 bases between them. From germline, CDR1 is MNHNS and CDR2 SASEGT. CDR3 length equals 14 residues. DNA of the CDR3: TGTGCCAGCAGTGAATACCAGGGGCCCGGGGAGCTGTTTTTT. Protein sequence: CASSEYQGPGELFF.

As concerns this clone: The junction departs from germline at one end; a sequencing error may be responsible. This chain joins TRBV7-9 and TRBJ1-5, with 11 bases identical to TRBD1. The CDR3 loop spans 15 amino acids. Germline V CDR1 and CDR2: SEHNR, FQNEAQ (reference sequence). CDR3: CSSSRTGGPNQPQHF. The CDR3 DNA sequence: TGTTCCAGCAGCCGGACAGGGGGCCCCAATCAGCCCCAGCATTTT. The full variable domain, in which reference TRBV7-9 and TRBJ1-5 provide the parts outside the CDR3, is DTGVSQNPRHKITKRGQNVTFRCDPISEHNRLYWYRQTLGQGPEFLTYFQNEAQLEKSRLLSDRFSAERPKGSFSTLEIQRTEQGDSAMYLCSSSRTGGPNQPQHFGDGTRLSIL.

This clone was detected only once. The genes are TRBV10-2 and TRBJ1-1; 8 bases map to TRBD1. This CDR3 comprises 15 residues. Trimming removed 2 bases from V and 3 bases from J; junction bases left unmatched: 5. CDR1 is WSHSY, CDR2 SAAADI, per germline. The CDR3 is CASSEIRGLHTEAFF. The CDR3 bases are TGCGCCAGCAGTGAGATCAGGGGGCTCCACACTGAAGCTTTCTTT.

The chain joins TRBV28 to TRBJ2-4; TRBD2 matches at 8 bases. Germline CDR1 MDHEN, CDR2 SYDVKM. The CDR3 is 15 residues long. The J segment lost 2 bases and the V segment lost 2 bases, leaving 2 bases of the junction unmatched. The CDR3 DNA reads TGTGCCAGCAGTTTAACGGGAGGGCCCAAAAACATTCAGTACTTC. It translates to CASSLTGGPKNIQYF.

The chain joins TRBV14 to TRBJ2-5; TRBD1 might be the D (5 bases). The CDR3 covers 16 residues. CDR1 and CDR2 (germline): SGHDN, FVKESK. Trimming shortened V by 4 bases and J by 1 base, and 16 bases separated the two germline ends. The CDR3 region has the DNA TGTGCCAGCAGCCGGCATACGCAAGGGGTCCAAGAGACCCAGTACTTC. This codes for CASSRHTQGVQETQYF.

This rearrangement joins TRBV6-4 to TRBJ2-2; TRBD2 might be the D (6 bases). Trimming left V 3 bases short and J 5 bases short, with 19 bases between. Per the germline V gene, CDR1 is MRHNA and CDR2 is SNTAGT. CDR3 length: 17 amino acids. This CDR3 reads CASSESQGGPGTGELFF. The CDR3 DNA follows: TGTGCCAGCAGTGAGTCCCAAGGAGGGCCCGGAACCGGGGAGCTGTTTTTT.

V gene TRBV27 combines with J gene TRBJ2-5; 11 positions agree with TRBD2. CDR3 length equals 15 residues. Germline V gene lookup returns CDR1 MNHEY and CDR2 SMNVEV (reference sequence). Trimming took 8 bases from V and 5 from J; bases not matched to a gene: 10. The CDR3 DNA follows: TGTGCCAGCGCACTACTAGCGGGAGCGGAGGAGACCCAGTACTTC. It codes for CASALLAGAEETQYF.

The chain combines TRBV5-8 with TRBJ1-2, with TRBD1 as a possible D gene (5 bases). CDR1 and CDR2 from the germline V gene are SGHTS and YDEGEE. Trimming took 6 bases from V and 2 from J, leaving 17 bases between them. The CDR3 has 15 residues. The CDR3 bases are TGTGCCAGCATTCGCCGGGGGGGGAGGAACTATGGCTACACCTTC. It translates to CASIRRGGRNYGYTF. Drawing the rest from reference TRBV5-8 and TRBJ1-2, the complete variable domain is EAGVTQSPTHLIKTRGQQATLRCSPISGHTSVYWYQQALGLGLQFLLWYDEGEERNRGNFPPRFSGRQFPNYSSELNVNALELEDSALYLCASIRRGGRNYGYTFGSGTRLTVV.

This clone was detected once. This chain links TRBV5-1 with TRBJ2-7, with 16 bases that match TRBD2. V was pared by 4 bases and J by 5 bases, with 9 bases of the junction left unmatched. Germline V gives CDR1 SGHRS, CDR2 YFSETQ. The CDR3 is 17 amino acids. The CDR3 region is CASSRGLAGGLRDEQYF. In nucleotides, the CDR3 is TGCGCCAGCAGCAGGGGACTAGCGGGGGGGCTTCGGGACGAGCAGTACTTC.

In this sample, this clone turned up once. V and J are TRBV7-8 and TRBJ2-1, with TRBD2 identical over 14 bases. This CDR3 comprises 16 residues. Germline-derived CDR1 and CDR2 are SGHVS and FQNEAQ. The V gene end was trimmed by 6 bases and the J gene end by 2 bases; junction bases not matched to a gene: 3. CDR3 loop: CASRRLAGGTYNEQFF. In DNA form, the CDR3 reads TGTGCCAGCAGGAGACTAGCGGGGGGGACCTACAATGAGCAGTTCTTC. The full variable domain, its missing parts supplied by reference TRBV7-8 and TRBJ2-1, is GAGVSQSPRYKVAKRGQDVALRCDPISGHVSLFWYQQALGQGPEFLTYFQNEAQLDKSGLPSDRFFAERPEGSVSTLKIQRTQQEDSAVYLCASRRLAGGTYNEQFFGPGTRLTVL.

The chain is built from TRBV11-3 and TRBJ2-4, with D possibly TRBD1 on 5 matching bases. Trimming stripped 6 bases from V and 2 bases from J, with 23 bases between. The CDR3 consists of 18 residues. Germline V gene data show CDR1 as SGHNT and CDR2 as YENEEA. CDR3 coding DNA: TGTGCCAGCAGTTTACCCAGATGGGGCTCTAGGCCCAAAAACATTCAGTACTTC. This gives the protein CASSLPRWGSRPKNIQYF.

Written as DNA, the CDR3 is TGTGCCAGCAGCTTGACAGGGGATACGCAGTATTTT. Translated: CASSLTGDTQYF. This chain uses TRBV7-9 with TRBJ2-3, with 7 bases aligning to TRBD1. Germline CDR1 is SEHNR and CDR2 is FQNEAQ (reference sequence). The ends lost 3 bases at V and 6 bases at J; junction bases unmatched: 0. This CDR3 has 12 residues.

This chain joins TRBV27 and TRBJ1-2; TRBD1 matches at 7 bases. Germline-derived CDR1 and CDR2 are MNHEY and SMNVEV (reference sequence). This CDR3 has 12 amino acids. The junction had 7 bases not matched to a gene; V was cut back by 6 bases and J by 9 bases. The chain's CDR3 is CASRQGIYRYTF. The CDR3, as DNA: TGTGCCAGCAGACAGGGGATTTATCGCTACACCTTC.

The sample holds a few counts of this clone. The rearrangement uses TRBV5-6 and TRBJ2-3, with a weak D call TRBD1 (5 bases). The CDR3 extends over 13 amino acids. Germline assignment: CDR1 SGHDT and CDR2 YYEEEE. V was shortened by 2 bases and J by 4 bases, with 8 bases between the two germline ends. CDR3 residues: CASSFDSSDTQYF. Written as DNA, the CDR3 is TGTGCCAGCAGCTTCGACAGTTCAGATACGCAGTATTTT.

J is TRBJ1-2 and V is TRBV5-6; perhaps TRBD1 as D (5 bases). Germline V gene lookup returns CDR1 SGHDT and CDR2 YYEEEE. The V end was cut by 3 bases, the J end by 0 bases, with 12 bases between. This CDR3 region has 15 residues. This CDR3 reads CASSSGQPANYGYTF. The CDR3, as DNA: TGTGCCAGCAGCTCCGGACAACCAGCTAACTATGGCTACACCTTC.

The chain joins TRBV5-4 to TRBJ2-2; perhaps TRBD2 as D (6 bases). This CDR3 region has 15 residues. V was trimmed by 1 base and J by 4 bases, leaving 11 bases between them. Germline V CDR1 and CDR2: SGHNT, YYREEE (reference sequence). CDR3: CASSLSGVSTGELFF. DNA of the CDR3: TGTGCCAGCAGCTTGTCGGGAGTTAGCACCGGGGAGCTGTTTTTT.